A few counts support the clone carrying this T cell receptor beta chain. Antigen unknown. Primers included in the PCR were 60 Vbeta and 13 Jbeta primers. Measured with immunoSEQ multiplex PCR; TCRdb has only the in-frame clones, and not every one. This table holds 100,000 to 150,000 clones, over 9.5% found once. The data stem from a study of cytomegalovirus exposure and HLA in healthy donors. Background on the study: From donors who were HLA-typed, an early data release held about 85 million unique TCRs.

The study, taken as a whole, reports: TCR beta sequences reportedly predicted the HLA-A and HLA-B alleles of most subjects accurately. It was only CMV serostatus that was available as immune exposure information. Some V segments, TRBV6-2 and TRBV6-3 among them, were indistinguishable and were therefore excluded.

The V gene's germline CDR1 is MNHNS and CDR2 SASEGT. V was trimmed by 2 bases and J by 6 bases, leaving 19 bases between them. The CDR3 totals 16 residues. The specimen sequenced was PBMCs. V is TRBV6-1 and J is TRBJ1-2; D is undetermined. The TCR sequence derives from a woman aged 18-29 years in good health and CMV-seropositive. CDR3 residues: CASSETQTAAWDGYTF. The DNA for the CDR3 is TGTGCCAGCAGTGAAACTCAAACAGCGGCGTGGGATGGCTACACCTTC.